This passage covers 10 T cell receptor beta chains from one sample sequenced in a study of blood T cell repertoires in COVID-19. Profiled with immunoSEQ multiplex PCR; TCRdb holds only in-frame clones, not every one. The repertoire holds roughly 210,000 clones, under 90% seen once, with 10% in the top ten. The source material was peripheral blood. Receptor source: a woman aged 80 or older with COVID-19, enrolled during active disease.

The genes are TRBV29-1 and TRBJ1-1; TRBD1 matches at 8 bases. CDR1 is SQVTM and CDR2 is ANQGSEA in the germline V gene. The CDR3 runs to 13 residues. J gave up 0 bases and V 4 bases, and 1 base lay outside the gene matches. The CDR3 DNA is TGCAGCGTTGGGACAGGGTTGAACACTGAAGCTTTCTTT. This gives the protein CSVGTGLNTEAFF.

This chain connects TRBV6-4 to TRBJ1-1, with TRBD1 matching 8 bases. The germline gives CDR1 MRHNA, CDR2 SNTAGT. Trimming took 7 bases from V and 1 from J; bases not matched to a gene: 14. The CDR3 is 17 amino acids. DNA for the CDR3: TGTGCCAGCACACCTGAGACAGGGGCGAATACGAACACTGAAGCTTTCTTT. Translating it yields CASTPETGANTNTEAFF.

The rearrangement joins TRBV5-4 to TRBJ2-7; D possibly corresponds to TRBD1 (6 bases). Looked up from germline, CDR1 is SGHNT and CDR2 is YYREEE (reference sequence). CDR3 length: 15 amino acids. Trimming pared 4 bases from V and 0 bases from J, leaving 14 bases between. The CDR3 bases are TGTGCCAGCAGCCCGACAGGCCAAAGCTCCTACGAGCAGTACTTC. This sequence encodes CASSPTGQSSYEQYF.

About this clone itself: Mismatch with germline at one junction end may stem from a read error. The V gene is TRBV7-7, the J gene TRBJ2-5, with TRBD2 matching 13 bases. The germline CDR1 and CDR2 sequences are SSHAT and FNYEAQ (reference sequence). The CDR3 totals 16 residues. DNA of the CDR3: TGTGCTAGCAGTCAAGGACTAGCGGGGGCCCAAGAGACCCAGTACTTC. Translated, it gives CASSQGLAGAQETQYF. The whole variable domain, remainder taken from reference TRBV7-7 and TRBJ2-5, is GAGVSQSPRYKVTKRGQDVTLRCDPISSHATLYWYQQALGQGPEFLTYFNYEAQPDKSGLPSDRFSAERPEGSISTLTIQRTEQRDSAMYRCASSQGLAGAQETQYFGPGTRLLVL.

The chain has TRBV10-3 and TRBJ1-5; 8 positions agree with TRBD1. Germline-derived CDR1 and CDR2 are ENHRY and SYGVKD. There are 16 residues in the CDR3. V shed 0 bases and J 7 bases; nucleotides not matched to a gene: 8. The CDR3 DNA follows: TGTGCCATCAGTGAGTCGACTCAGGGGGCTGTCCAGCCCCAGCATTTT. Encoded protein: CAISESTQGAVQPQHF.

V and J are TRBV24-1 and TRBJ2-1, with TRBD1 matching 9 bases. The CDR3 spans 16 residues. Germline V gene lookup returns CDR1 KGHDR and CDR2 SFDVKD. Trimming at V came to 4 bases and at J to 1 base, leaving 4 bases not matched to a gene. The CDR3 coding sequence is TGTGCCACCAGTGACCCGACAGGGGGATCCTACAATGAGCAGTTCTTC. Residues: CATSDPTGGSYNEQFF.

Regarding this clone: This specimen includes other DNA sequences encoding the same CDR3. The genes are TRBV6-5 and TRBJ1-3, with unresolved D. The CDR3 consists of 11 residues. Germline assignment: CDR1 MNHEY and CDR2 SVGAGI. The V gene lost 8 bases and the J gene lost 0 bases, with 2 bases spanning the gap. The CDR3 spells CASRSGNTIYF. CDR3 in DNA: TGTGCCAGCCGCTCTGGAAACACCATATATTTT.

This clone is a singleton in its sample. The chain recombines TRBV7-2 with TRBJ2-7; 8 nucleotides line up with TRBD2. Germline V gene data show CDR1 as SGHTA and CDR2 as FQGNSA. V lost 2 bases to trimming and J lost 5 bases; unmatched junction nucleotides: 14. CDR3 length: 17 residues. Here the CDR3 reads CASSLSFGGVITHEQYF. CDR3 bases: TGTGCCAGCAGCTTATCTTTCGGGGGGGTTATCACCCACGAGCAGTACTTC.

The V and J genes are TRBV7-3 and TRBJ2-3; 12 bases are a match to TRBD2. The CDR3 has 14 residues. V lost 4 bases to trimming and J lost 5 bases; unmatched junction nucleotides: 1. CDR1 is SGHTA and CDR2 is FQGTGA in the germline V gene. The CDR3 nucleotides are TGTGCCAGCAGCTCACTAGCGGGGGGAGATACGCAGTATTTT. It yields the protein CASSSLAGGDTQYF.

This rearrangement joins TRBV4-3 to TRBJ2-7, with TRBD2 identical over 7 bases. CDR3 length: 13 residues. V gave up 0 bases and J gave up 8 bases; unmatched junction bases: 4. Germline V CDR1 and CDR2: LGHNA, YSLEER. The CDR3 coding sequence is TGCGCCAGCAGCCAAGATGCGGGAGTTCAGCAGTACTTC. This translates into CASSQDAGVQQYF.